This TCR beta chain was retrieved from a study of OX40 agonist ivuxolimab in advanced cancers. Of note for this clone: Its antigen is unknown. A read error may produce the germline difference seen at one junction end.

The data were produced by immunoSEQ multiplex PCR, yet TCRdb's version contains in-frame clones alone and is incomplete. Of 50,000 to 65,000 clones listed, approximately 80% are singletons. General observations from the study: Several nonresponders also turned out to have low normalized T-cell clonal expansion. At 0.1 to 3.0 mg/kg and by week 6, CD4+ and CD8+ T cells in the blood had expanded clonally.

CDR3 length: 12 amino acids. CDR1 SNHLY and CDR2 FYNNEI come from the germline V gene. This TCR was recovered from an adult with an advanced solid tumor such as melanoma, head and neck, liver or kidney cancer. Sequencing was performed on CD4+ or CD8+ T cells sorted from blood, taken in a trial of the OX40 agonist ivuxolimab. V gene TRBV2 combines with J gene TRBJ2-1; 7 nucleotides match TRBD2. CDR3 residues: CASSEAGREALF. CDR3 DNA: TGTGCCAGCAGTGAAGCGGGCCGGGAGGCCCTCTTC.